Listed here are 25 T cell receptor beta chains from one sample, sequenced in a study of T cell repertoires in cytomegalovirus infection. MiXCR, applied by TCRdb to the reads, yields one record per CDR3 protein. The table includes around 750,000 distinct CDR3 sequences, approximately 29% detected once. Their recognized antigens are unknown. The sequencing used cultured CD8+ T cells from PBMCs, collected from culture after CMV antigen stimulation. The receptors were sampled from a human donor in good health (CMV status not recorded). Some clones in this sample may be carry-over from other donors' samples.

The chain has TRBV7-9 and TRBJ2-3; tentatively, D is TRBD1 (7 bases). Germline CDR1 reads SEHNR; CDR2 reads FQNEAQ (reference sequence). Trimming removed 4 bases at V and 8 bases at J, with 19 bases between. The CDR3 runs to 15 residues. CDR3: CASSSTDREVATQYF. In DNA, the CDR3 is TGTGCCAGCAGCTCCACAGACAGGGAGGTGGCTACGCAGTATTTT.

This clonotype was counted only a few times. The rearrangement uses TRBV24-1 and TRBJ2-7; a weak D match, TRBD2 (6 bases). CDR3 length: 18 residues. The V and J ends lost 3 bases and 3 bases respectively, with 23 bases between them. Germline V lookup: CDR1 KGHDR, CDR2 SFDVKD. The CDR3 reads CATSDSPPGTPLGYEQYV. The CDR3 DNA follows: TGTGCCACCAGTGATAGTCCCCCCGGGACTCCTTTGGGCTACGAGCAGTACGTC.

The rearrangement links TRBV2 to TRBJ2-3; D is unclear. The V and J ends lost 6 bases and 2 bases respectively, with 15 bases between them. CDR3 size: 15 residues. CDR1 is SNHLY and CDR2 is FYNNEI in the germline V gene. CDR3 sequence: CASSLFLAHTDTQYF. In DNA, the CDR3 is TGTGCCAGCAGCCTCTTTTTGGCCCACACAGATACGCAGTATTTT.

The J gene is TRBJ1-1, the V gene TRBV6-5; D gene ambiguous. The V gene lost 2 bases and the J gene lost 0 bases, with 10 bases spanning the gap. Germline loops: CDR1 MNHEY, CDR2 SVGAGI. This CDR3 comprises 15 residues. The CDR3: CASSYQELVNTEAFF. CDR3 sequence (DNA): TGTGCCAGCAGTTACCAAGAATTGGTGAACACTGAAGCTTTCTTT.

In regard to this clonotype: This may come from a read error, since a much larger clone is one base off. The chain uses TRBV7-8 and TRBJ1-2; D is unclear. The CDR3 sequence is 14 residues long. CDR1 and CDR2 from the germline V gene are SGHVS and FQNEAQ. V was trimmed by 5 bases and J by 4 bases, leaving 14 bases between them. This chain's CDR3 is CASSTEWARYGYTF. CDR3 sequence (DNA): TGTGCCAGCAGCACCGAGTGGGCCCGCTATGGCTACACCTTC.

The J gene is TRBJ2-7, the V gene TRBV27; the match to TRBD2 covers 7 bases. The V segment lost 8 bases and the J segment 4 bases; nucleotides outside the gene matches: 11. This CDR3 is 14 amino acids long. Germline loops: CDR1 MNHEY, CDR2 SMNVEV (reference sequence). CDR3 protein: CASGGGIGQYEQYF. Here the CDR3 DNA reads TGTGCCAGCGGGGGGGGAATAGGCCAATACGAGCAGTACTTC.

This clonotype was seen a handful of times. The rearrangement uses TRBV9 and TRBJ1-2; D unresolved. The ends were cut back, 3 bases at V and 5 bases at J, with 11 bases in the middle. Germline V gene lookup returns CDR1 SGDLS and CDR2 YYNGEE. The length of the CDR3 is 13 residues. CDR3 in DNA: TGTGCCAGCAGCGGAGACGTCAGATATGGCTACACCTTC. This gives the protein CASSGDVRYGYTF.

The CDR3 loop reads CASRPDGGPARFNQPQHF. The CDR3 region has the DNA TGTGCCAGCAGACCCGACGGGGGGCCAGCGAGATTCAATCAGCCCCAGCATTTT. The chain carries TRBV2 and TRBJ1-5; TRBD1 is a possible D gene (6 bases). Germline V gene sequence: CDR1 SNHLY, CDR2 FYNNEI. The V gene lost 6 bases and the J gene lost 3 bases, with 24 bases spanning the gap. The CDR3 runs 18 residues.

The chain joins TRBV27 to TRBJ2-1; a possible D gene is TRBD1 (6 bases). The germline CDR1 and CDR2 sequences are MNHEY and SMNVEV (reference sequence). The CDR3 length is 19 residues. Deletions cut 5 bases from V and 4 bases from J, with 27 bases between. The CDR3 bases are TGTGCCAGCAGTACAAACAAACCTAAGACAGGTGAACGTTACAATGAGCAGTTCTTC. This encodes CASSTNKPKTGERYNEQFF.

This clonotype was seen only a few times. The V call is TRBV7-8, the J call TRBJ2-1; 11 positions agree with TRBD2. Germline CDR1 SGHVS, CDR2 FQNEAQ. CDR3 length: 16 amino acids. V shed 1 base, J shed 9 bases, and the junction held 8 bases outside the gene matches. As DNA, the CDR3 is TGTGCCAGCAGCTTAGGAGGCGGGACTAGCGGTTCTGAGCAGTTCTTC. Its protein is CASSLGGGTSGSEQFF.

The J gene is TRBJ2-7, the V gene TRBV2; 8 bases are a match to TRBD1. CDR3 size: 13 residues. Germline V gene data show CDR1 as SNHLY and CDR2 as FYNNEI. J gave up 4 bases and V 6 bases, and 5 bases lay outside the gene matches. This CDR3 reads CASSDGQGYEQYF. CDR3 nucleotides: TGTGCCAGCAGCGACGGACAGGGATACGAGCAGTACTTC. Complete variable domain (other parts from reference TRBV2 and TRBJ2-7): EPEVTQTPSHQVTQMGQEVILRCVPISNHLYFYWYRQILGQKVEFLVSFYNNEISEKSEIFDDQFSVERPDGSNFTLKIRSTKLEDSAMYFCASSDGQGYEQYFGPGTRLTVT.

The chain links TRBV4-1 to TRBJ1-4; weak D call: TRBD1 (5 bases). V was shortened by 4 bases and J by 8 bases, with 14 bases between the two germline ends. The germline V gene encodes CDR1 MGHRA and CDR2 YSYEKL. This CDR3 region has 14 residues. The CDR3 DNA is TGCGCCAGCAGCCGGGGGACTAGCGGGGAAAAACTGTTTTTT. As protein: CASSRGTSGEKLFF.

Details on this clonotype: This may come from a read error, since a much larger clone is one base off. The rearrangement uses TRBV7-2 and TRBJ2-7; D perhaps matches TRBD2 (7 bases). This CDR3 is 17 amino acids long. V lost 2 bases to trimming and J lost 1 base, with 18 bases between them. CDR1 SGHTA and CDR2 FQGNSA come from the germline V gene. The CDR3 here is CASSLSAGGLVSYEQYF. The DNA of the CDR3 is TGTGCCAGCAGCTTATCTGCCGGGGGGCTTGTTTCCTACGAGCAGTACTTC.

V gene TRBV15 combines with J gene TRBJ2-1; TRBD2 aligns across 7 bases. Trimming removed 0 bases from V and 8 bases from J; junction bases left unmatched: 1. The CDR3 is 13 amino acids. Germline V lookup: CDR1 LNHNV, CDR2 YYDKDF (reference sequence). The CDR3 nucleotides read TGTGCCACCAGCAGAGATCGGGGGGATGAGCAGTTCTTC. It specifies CATSRDRGDEQFF.

This clonotype turned up a few times. The chain combines TRBV28 with TRBJ2-2; no definite D call. CDR1 is MDHEN and CDR2 is SYDVKM in the germline V gene. V shed 5 bases and J shed 5 bases, with 15 bases lying between them. CDR3 length equals 15 residues. This chain's CDR3 is CASSLSVDRTGELFF. DNA of the CDR3: TGTGCCAGCAGTCTTTCAGTGGATCGGACCGGGGAGCTGTTTTTT. The full variable domain, completed using reference TRBV28 and TRBJ2-2, is DVKVTQSSRYLVKRTGEKVFLECVQDMDHENMFWYRQDPGLGLRLIYFSYDVKMKEKGDIPEGYSVSREKKERFSLILESASTNQTSMYLCASSLSVDRTGELFFGEGSRLTVL.

The rearrangement joins TRBV2 to TRBJ2-3; D is perhaps TRBD1 (5 bases). Germline-derived CDR1 and CDR2 are SNHLY and FYNNEI. Deletions cut 5 bases from V and 5 bases from J, with 17 bases between. This CDR3 has 15 amino acids. CDR3 amino acids: CASSSPRQGRDTQYF. In DNA, the CDR3 is TGTGCCAGCAGTAGTCCAAGGCAGGGTAGAGATACGCAGTATTTT.

Regarding this clonotype: This may arise from a read error, as a much more abundant clone is one base away. This sequence joins TRBV2 and TRBJ1-5; D call uncertain. Germline CDR1 and CDR2: SNHLY and FYNNEI. The CDR3 has 14 amino acids. V lost 6 bases, J lost 4 bases, and 13 bases lay in between. This chain's CDR3 is CASRPGRGNQPQHF. The CDR3 coding sequence is TGTGCCAGCAGACCCGGGAGAGGAAATCAGCCCCAGCATTTT.

This clonotype has just a few counts. V gene TRBV7-9 combines with J gene TRBJ2-5; D possibly corresponds to TRBD2 (5 bases). The CDR3 is 16 residues long. V shed 2 bases and J shed 5 bases, with 18 bases lying between them. Looked up from germline, CDR1 is SEHNR and CDR2 is FQNEAQ (reference sequence). CDR3 nucleotide sequence: TGTGCCAGCAGCTTATCTATGGCTAGCCTCACCGAGACCCAGTACTTC. Protein: CASSLSMASLTETQYF. Supplemented by reference TRBV7-9 and TRBJ2-5, the full variable domain reads DTGVSQNPRHKITKRGQNVTFRCDPISEHNRLYWYRQTLGQGPEFLTYFQNEAQLEKSRLLSDRFSAERPKGSFSTLEIQRTEQGDSAMYLCASSLSMASLTETQYFGPGTRLLVL.

The rearrangement joins TRBV12-3 or TRBV12-4 to TRBJ2-1; D possibly corresponds to TRBD2 (5 bases). The CDR3 extends over 14 amino acids. V was clipped by 1 base and J by 5 bases, with 9 bases between them. For the CDR3, the DNA is TGTGCCAGCAGTTTAGTGGACTCTCACAATGAGCAGTTCTTC. As protein: CASSLVDSHNEQFF.

This sequence joins TRBV12-3 or TRBV12-4 and TRBJ1-1, with D hard to call. The CDR3 extends over 14 amino acids. Trimming shortened V by 3 bases and J by 1 base, and 9 bases separated the two germline ends. The CDR3 bases are TGTGCCAGCAGTTTCGTTAGGGAGAACACTGAAGCTTTCTTT. Protein: CASSFVRENTEAFF.

This chain connects TRBV5-1 to TRBJ2-7; TRBD1 agrees at 8 bases. V shed 8 bases, J shed 5 bases, and the junction held 6 bases outside the gene matches. CDR3 size: 12 residues. In germline, CDR1 is SGHRS, CDR2 YFSETQ. CDR3 residues: CASAQGVHEQYF. The CDR3 DNA reads TGCGCCAGTGCACAGGGGGTCCACGAGCAGTACTTC. The whole variable domain, filled in from reference TRBV5-1 and TRBJ2-7, reads KAGVTQTPRYLIKTRGQQVTLSCSPISGHRSVSWYQQTPGQGLQFLFEYFSETQRNKGNFPGRFSGRQFSNSRSEMNVSTLELGDSALYLCASAQGVHEQYFGPGTRLTVT.

This chain connects TRBV7-9 to TRBJ2-1; TRBD2 is a possible D gene (7 bases). Trimming took 5 bases from V and 3 from J, leaving 17 bases between them. CDR1 SEHNR and CDR2 FQNEAQ come from the germline V gene (reference sequence). The CDR3 contains 16 residues. CDR3 loop: CASSAWEGENYNEQFF. Here the CDR3 DNA reads TGTGCCAGCAGCGCCTGGGAGGGGGAGAACTACAATGAGCAGTTCTTC.

A few counts support this clonotype. The rearrangement links TRBV5-1 to TRBJ2-1, with 7 bases matching TRBD1. V dropped 2 bases and J dropped 2; count of bases not matched to a gene: 10. CDR3 size: 17 residues. CDR1 and CDR2 from the germline V gene are SGHRS and YFSETQ. The DNA for the CDR3 is TGCGCCAGCAGCTTCCCGCTGACAGGGAGTACCTACAATGAGCAGTTCTTC. This codes for CASSFPLTGSTYNEQFF. Drawing the rest from reference TRBV5-1 and TRBJ2-1, the complete variable domain is KAGVTQTPRYLIKTRGQQVTLSCSPISGHRSVSWYQQTPGQGLQFLFEYFSETQRNKGNFPGRFSGRQFSNSRSEMNVSTLELGDSALYLCASSFPLTGSTYNEQFFGPGTRLTVL.

V and J are TRBV6-8 and TRBJ2-5; D gene ambiguous. V was clipped by 1 base and J by 1 base, with 7 bases between them. The CDR3 totals 14 residues. CDR1 MNHGY and CDR2 SAAAGT come from the germline V gene. The CDR3 DNA sequence: TGTGCCAGCAGTTACTTTACGGCCCAAGAGACCCAGTACTTC. Protein product: CASSYFTAQETQYF.

The chain uses TRBV4-3 and TRBJ1-5, with D unclear. CDR1 and CDR2 from the germline V gene are LGHNA and YSLEER. Trimming shortened V by 0 bases and J by 7 bases, and 10 bases separated the two germline ends. The CDR3 length is 14 residues. The CDR3: CASSQDRDRQPQHF. Here the CDR3 DNA reads TGCGCCAGCAGCCAAGATAGGGATAGGCAGCCCCAGCATTTT.